These 16 T cell receptor beta chains share one sample of origin, sequenced in a study of T cell repertoires in cytomegalovirus infection. For these TCRs, the target antigens are not known. A single record per CDR3 protein comes from TCRdb applying MiXCR to the reads. The data contain about 770,000 distinct CDR3 sequences, roughly 29% of them seen just once; the ten biggest clones take up under 15%. Sample: cultured CD8+ T cells from PBMCs, taken from culture after CMV antigen stimulation. The source of these receptors is a human donor in good health (CMV status not recorded). Some clones in this sample may be carry-over from other donors' samples.

This clonotype was counted a few times. V is TRBV20-1 and J is TRBJ2-1; tentatively, D is TRBD1 (6 bases). Trimming took 3 bases from V and 0 from J, leaving 18 bases between them. The CDR3 sequence is 17 residues long. Germline CDR1 is DFQATT and CDR2 is SNEGSKA (reference sequence). In DNA, the CDR3 is TGCAGTGCTAGCCCAGGGGATCGTCCATCCTCCTACAATGAGCAGTTCTTC. This codes for CSASPGDRPSSYNEQFF.

This rearrangement joins TRBV6-2 or TRBV6-3 to TRBJ2-1; 9 bases map to TRBD1. Trimming cost V 1 base and J 2 bases; bases outside gene matches: 0. Germline V gene sequence: CDR1 MNHEY, CDR2 SVGEGT. The CDR3 extends over 15 amino acids. The CDR3 region is CASSYWTGAYNEQFF. The CDR3 DNA is TGTGCCAGCAGTTACTGGACAGGGGCCTACAATGAGCAGTTCTTC.

The CDR3 loop is CASSQVPAGSYEQYF. CDR3 DNA: TGCGCCAGCAGCCAAGTTCCAGCGGGGTCCTACGAGCAGTACTTC. V and J are TRBV4-1 and TRBJ2-7, with TRBD2 identical over 7 bases. The germline V gene encodes CDR1 MGHRA and CDR2 YSYEKL. Trimming removed 1 base from V and 1 base from J; junction bases left unmatched: 4. CDR3 length: 15 amino acids.

A remark on this clonotype: Relative to the germline gene, one junction end is altered; a read error may explain this. The J gene is TRBJ1-2, the V gene TRBV6-5; the D gene is possibly TRBD1 (5 bases). CDR3 length equals 17 residues. Germline-derived CDR1 and CDR2 are MNHEY and SVGAGI. The CDR3: CVSSYSNPGGKGYGYTF. In DNA, the CDR3 is TGTGTCAGCAGTTACTCGAATCCCGGGGGTAAGGGCTATGGCTACACCTTC.

This clonotype was seen a few times. The chain couples TRBV20-1 to TRBJ1-1; D is undetermined. CDR1 is DFQATT, CDR2 SNEGSKA, per germline (reference sequence). This CDR3 region has 13 residues. Trimming took 4 bases from V and 3 from J, leaving 12 bases between them. CDR3 amino acids: CSAIDVPYTEAFF. CDR3 coding DNA: TGCAGTGCTATCGACGTCCCCTACACTGAAGCTTTCTTT.

V and J are TRBV2 and TRBJ2-1; TRBD1 matches at 8 bases. From germline, CDR1 is SNHLY and CDR2 FYNNEI. The length of the CDR3 is 17 residues. J was trimmed by 1 base and V by 8 bases; bases with no gene match: 13. DNA of the CDR3: TGTGCCAGCGCCCCCTTGACAGGGGTGTTGTCCTACAATGAGCAGTTCTTC. It encodes CASAPLTGVLSYNEQFF. Looking up the rest from reference TRBV2 and TRBJ2-1 gives the full variable domain: EPEVTQTPSHQVTQMGQEVILRCVPISNHLYFYWYRQILGQKVEFLVSFYNNEISEKSEIFDDQFSVERPDGSNFTLKIRSTKLEDSAMYFCASAPLTGVLSYNEQFFGPGTRLTVL.

V and J are TRBV6-6 and TRBJ2-7; 8 nucleotides match TRBD2. The V gene's germline CDR1 is MNHNY and CDR2 SVGAGI (reference sequence). This CDR3 comprises 15 residues. J lost 5 bases, V lost 4 bases, and 10 bases had no gene match. The CDR3 DNA is TGTGCCAGCAGTTTCTCATCGGGGGGGAGGGACGAGCAGTACTTC. Protein sequence: CASSFSSGGRDEQYF.

The chain carries TRBV4-3 and TRBJ2-1, with 8 bases that match TRBD2. The germline V gene encodes CDR1 LGHNA and CDR2 YSLEER. V gave up 2 bases and J gave up 3 bases; unmatched junction bases: 6. The CDR3 is 16 residues long. The CDR3: CASSQTVAGNYNEQFF. The CDR3 coding sequence is TGCGCCAGCAGCCAAACCGTAGCGGGGAACTACAATGAGCAGTTCTTC.

This clonotype appeared a few times. This chain connects TRBV6-2 or TRBV6-3 to TRBJ1-6; D is unclear. The CDR3 extends over 16 amino acids. The V end lost 6 bases, the J end lost 4 bases, and 16 bases lay between the germline ends. Germline V CDR1 and CDR2: MNHEY, SVGEGT. The CDR3 protein is CASSRSDPNYNSPLHF. The CDR3 region has the DNA TGTGCCAGCAGCCGCTCGGATCCCAATTATAATTCACCCCTCCACTTT.

Only a few counts were recorded for this clonotype. The chain recombines TRBV7-9 with TRBJ2-3, with 11 bases identical to TRBD2. CDR3 length equals 19 residues. Trimming took 3 bases from V and 3 from J; bases not matched to a gene: 14. CDR1 is SEHNR and CDR2 is FQNEAQ in the germline V gene (reference sequence). CDR3 loop: CASSFPSGGKGGLTDTQYF. The DNA for the CDR3 is TGTGCCAGCAGCTTTCCTAGCGGGGGGAAAGGGGGACTGACAGATACGCAGTATTTT.

This clonotype was detected ten times or more. The rearrangement joins TRBV12-3 or TRBV12-4 to TRBJ2-5, with D unclear. Trimming left V 3 bases short and J 3 bases short, with 20 bases between. The CDR3 is made up of 17 amino acids. The CDR3 here is CASSFLLSAYPKETQYF. The DNA of the CDR3 is TGTGCCAGCAGTTTCCTCCTTTCTGCCTACCCCAAAGAGACCCAGTACTTC.

This chain connects TRBV19 to TRBJ1-5; D is undetermined. V was clipped by 4 bases and J by 0 bases, with 13 bases between them. Germline CDR1 is LNHDA and CDR2 is SQIVND (reference sequence). The CDR3 extends over 16 amino acids. The CDR3 DNA follows: TGTGCCAGTAGTAGGCCGGACGGTTATAGCAATCAGCCCCAGCATTTT. It yields the protein CASSRPDGYSNQPQHF.

The rearrangement uses TRBV19 and TRBJ1-1; D remains ambiguous. The CDR3 loop spans 15 amino acids. The ends were cut back, 4 bases at V and 1 base at J, with 13 bases in the middle. CDR1 is LNHDA and CDR2 is SQIVND in the germline V gene (reference sequence). The CDR3 loop reads CASSTPWTGNTEAFF. The DNA for the CDR3 is TGTGCCAGTAGTACCCCTTGGACTGGGAACACTGAAGCTTTCTTT. Drawing the rest from reference TRBV19 and TRBJ1-1, the complete variable domain is DGGITQSPKYLFRKEGQNVTLSCEQNLNHDAMYWYRQDPGQGLRLIYYSQIVNDFQKGDIAEGYSVSREKKESFPLTVTSAQKNPTAFYLCASSTPWTGNTEAFFGQGTRLTVV.

This clonotype was observed at least ten times. The chain uses TRBV27 and TRBJ1-2; tentatively, D is TRBD1 (6 bases). Germline CDR1 and CDR2: MNHEY and SMNVEV (reference sequence). Trimming removed 6 bases from V and 0 bases from J, with 11 bases in between. The CDR3 is 14 residues long. CDR3: CASRPAGANYGYTF. In DNA form, the CDR3 reads TGTGCCAGCAGGCCCGCAGGGGCTAACTATGGCTACACCTTC.

The V gene is TRBV5-1, the J gene TRBJ2-1; the D gene is possibly TRBD1 (6 bases). V lost 4 bases and J lost 0, with 14 bases in between. The CDR3 length is 16 residues. CDR1 SGHRS and CDR2 YFSETQ come from the germline V gene. DNA for the CDR3: TGCGCCAGCAGCCCCGACAGGACCTTCTCCTACAATGAGCAGTTCTTC. Translating gives CASSPDRTFSYNEQFF.

The chain links TRBV24-1 to TRBJ2-5; D possibly corresponds to TRBD1 (6 bases). The germline V and J ends were trimmed by 7 bases and 0 bases, with 14 bases remaining between them. This CDR3 is built from 15 residues. Per the germline V gene, CDR1 is KGHDR and CDR2 is SFDVKD. This CDR3 is CATRGPTGHQETQYF. In nucleotides, the CDR3 is TGTGCCACCAGAGGCCCGACAGGCCACCAAGAGACCCAGTACTTC.